What follows is one T cell receptor beta chain and its context. Original processing notes: Scientists estimated how many nucleated cells there were by amplifying reference gene primers. Repertoires were generated with immunoSEQ multiplex PCR, while TCRdb's copy carries only in-frame clones and drops some. V and J calls and clone size are those listed in that table; D and trimming were worked out from the DNA. The sample contains approximately 97,000 clones, approximately 81% of which appear only once. V trimming: 1 base; J trimming: 1 base; junction bases outside the gene matches: 3. The CDR3 is made up of 16 amino acids. Looked up from germline, CDR1 is LGHDT and CDR2 is YNNKEL (reference sequence). These data belong to a study of blood T cell repertoires in COVID-19. Study-level background: COVID-19 samples collected from the United States, Italy and Spain covered acute and convalescent phases. T cells, B-cell-depleted T cells, or PBMCs supplied cDNA or gDNA.

Sequencing used peripheral blood. This TCR was recovered from a man older than 75 with acute or convalescent COVID-19. The chain links TRBV3-1 (or the pseudogene TRBV3-2) to TRBJ2-7, with 11 bases matching TRBD2. Here the CDR3 DNA reads TGTGCCAGCAGCCAAGTGGGGACTAGCGGTTCCTACGAGCAGTACTTC. Translated: CASSQVGTSGSYEQYF.